The entry that follows covers one T cell receptor beta chain sequence. The CDR3 consists of 18 residues. CDR1 and CDR2 (germline): SGDLS, YYNGEE. V lost 0 bases, J lost 4 bases, and 20 bases lay in between. This entry is derived from a study of cytomegalovirus exposure and HLA in healthy donors. The study ran its PCR with 60 Vbeta and 13 Jbeta primers. Libraries were prepared by immunoSEQ multiplex PCR; TCRdb keeps only in-frame clonotypes and omits some of them. The sample has roughly 140,000 clones; around 78% are singletons. This receptor was taken from a woman aged 18-29 years in good health and CMV-seropositive. The chain is built from TRBV9 and TRBJ1-3; D is perhaps TRBD1 (5 bases). The sequenced material came from PBMCs. CDR3 sequence reads: CASSVGGAGRGSGNTIYF. In nucleotides, the CDR3 is TGTGCCAGCAGCGTAGGCGGGGCAGGCCGGGGCTCGGGAAACACCATATATTTT.